These 28 T cell receptor beta chains originate from one sample sequenced in a study of blood T cells in healthy people across ages. Together with a sample-barcoded 5' primer, a J-beta primer mix was included in a second PCR lasting about 7 to 12 cycles. From the 5' RACE reads, TCRdb called clonotypes with MiXCR, one entry per CDR3 protein. This table holds more than 1,400,000 distinct CDR3 sequences, 40% to 50% found once. The specimen was blood. The source of these receptors is a woman under 30 in good health.

As regards this clonotype: Given a much more abundant clone one base away, this may be a read error. The V and J genes are TRBV24-1 and TRBJ2-3; D not resolved. This CDR3 has 18 amino acids. Germline loops: CDR1 KGHDR, CDR2 SFDVKD. The V gene lost 3 bases and the J gene lost 2 bases, with 20 bases spanning the gap. DNA for the CDR3: TGTGCCACCAGTGATACACGCAATCCGGGTCAATCCACAGATACGCAGTATTTT. Translation gives CATSDTRNPGQSTDTQYF.

This clonotype was seen a few times. The chain uses TRBV6-5 and TRBJ2-3; unclear D gene. Trimming cost V 0 bases and J 3 bases, with 28 bases left between them. The CDR3 consists of 21 residues. Germline V gene sequence: CDR1 MNHEY, CDR2 SVGAGI. The CDR3 sequence is CASSYSIYLVGSVASTDTQYF. The CDR3 bases are TGTGCCAGCAGTTACTCGATATATTTGGTCGGCTCAGTGGCGTCGACAGATACGCAGTATTTT.

The J gene is TRBJ1-1, the V gene TRBV5-1; TRBD1 aligns across 10 bases. This CDR3 has 16 residues. Trimming took 0 bases from V and 6 from J; bases not matched to a gene: 8. Germline V gene data show CDR1 as SGHRS and CDR2 as YFSETQ. The CDR3 coding sequence is TGCGCCAGCAGCTTGGGACAGGGGGCGTCTTACGCTGAAGCTTTCTTT. Encoded protein: CASSLGQGASYAEAFF. Supplemented by reference TRBV5-1 and TRBJ1-1, the full variable domain reads KAGVTQTPRYLIKTRGQQVTLSCSPISGHRSVSWYQQTPGQGLQFLFEYFSETQRNKGNFPGRFSGRQFSNSRSEMNVSTLELGDSALYLCASSLGQGASYAEAFFGQGTRLTVV.

This clonotype has more than one count but fewer than ten. The junction differs from germline at one of its ends, possibly a read error. This chain uses TRBV12-3 or TRBV12-4 with TRBJ2-1; TRBD2 matches at 10 bases. The CDR3 extends over 15 amino acids. The CDR3 region is CASSGGLASYNEQFF. The CDR3 nucleotides read TGTGCCAGCAGTGGGGGACTAGCGTCCTACAATGAGCAGTTTTTC.

The chain carries TRBV5-6 and TRBJ2-2, with 12 nucleotides matching TRBD2. Trimming at V came to 4 bases and at J to 4 bases, leaving 14 bases not matched to a gene. In germline, CDR1 is SGHDT, CDR2 YYEEEE. CDR3 size: 19 residues. The CDR3 here is CASSIDLHKTSGGTGELFF. The CDR3 coding sequence is TGTGCCAGCAGCATAGACCTACACAAGACTAGCGGGGGCACCGGGGAGCTGTTTTTT.

The chain carries TRBV6-5 and TRBJ2-1; 10 bases are a match to TRBD2. The CDR3 runs 17 residues. V shed 4 bases, J shed 4 bases, and the junction held 10 bases outside the gene matches. Germline CDR1 MNHEY, CDR2 SVGAGI. The CDR3 DNA reads TGTGCCAGCAGTTCCGCGCCCGGGACTAGCGAGTACAATGAGCAGTTCTTC. Its translation is CASSSAPGTSEYNEQFF.

This sequence joins TRBV12-3 or TRBV12-4 and TRBJ2-2; D not resolved. V was shortened by 6 bases and J by 5 bases, with 7 bases between the two germline ends. The CDR3 spans 12 residues. The CDR3 here is CASRKETGELFF. CDR3 nucleotides: TGTGCCAGCAGGAAGGAGACCGGGGAGCTGTTTTTT.

This clonotype was recorded a few times. The chain employs TRBV5-1 and TRBJ2-3; 7 bases fit TRBD1. After removal of 4 bases from V and 14 bases from J, the junction contained 4 bases not matched to a gene. Per germline, CDR1 SGHRS and CDR2 YFSETQ. The CDR3 has 10 amino acids. CDR3 in DNA: TGCGCCAGCAGCGGACAGGCCTGGTATTTT. Translating it yields CASSGQAWYF.

V and J are TRBV28 and TRBJ2-1, with D tentatively TRBD2 (5 bases). The germline gives CDR1 MDHEN, CDR2 SYDVKM. V gave up 8 bases and J gave up 4 bases, with 21 bases separating them. CDR3 length: 16 residues. CDR3 amino acids: CASCSRTSGLYNEQFF. The CDR3 DNA is TGTGCCAGCTGCTCAAGGACGAGCGGTTTGTACAATGAGCAGTTCTTC.

This rearrangement joins TRBV20-1 to TRBJ1-2; 8 nucleotides line up with TRBD1. This CDR3 has 14 amino acids. The V segment lost 4 bases and the J segment 5 bases; nucleotides outside the gene matches: 9. From germline, CDR1 is DFQATT and CDR2 SNEGSKA (reference sequence). This CDR3 is CSATRTGLGYGYTF. CDR3 DNA: TGCAGTGCTACCAGGACAGGGCTCGGGTATGGCTACACCTTC.

This clonotype was counted only a few times. The chain joins TRBV27 to TRBJ2-3; the match to TRBD2 covers 11 bases. The CDR3 sequence is 16 residues long. CDR1 MNHEY and CDR2 SMNVEV come from the germline V gene (reference sequence). V gave up 4 bases and J gave up 5 bases; unmatched junction bases: 8. CDR3 DNA: TGTGCCAGCAGTTCCTTAGCGGGAGGGTCGGGAGATACGCAGTATTTT. It yields the protein CASSSLAGGSGDTQYF.

The chain links TRBV5-1 to TRBJ2-2, with TRBD2 identical over 8 bases. Germline V gene data show CDR1 as SGHRS and CDR2 as YFSETQ. This CDR3 region has 16 residues. J lost 7 bases, V lost 4 bases, and 12 bases had no gene match. In nucleotides, the CDR3 is TGCGCCAGCAGCCTCGAGGGACTAGTAATGATCGGGGAGCTGTTTTTT. It translates to CASSLEGLVMIGELFF.

The J gene is TRBJ1-2, the V gene TRBV6-5; 7 nucleotides align to TRBD1. This CDR3 has 14 residues. Trimming took 5 bases from V and 3 from J; bases not matched to a gene: 6. Germline V gene lookup returns CDR1 MNHEY and CDR2 SVGAGI. The DNA for the CDR3 is TGTGCCAGCAGTCGGGACAGAAGCCACTATGGCTACACCTTC. This translates into CASSRDRSHYGYTF.

This clonotype was recorded a few times. The V and J genes are TRBV20-1 and TRBJ1-5, with D uncertain. The CDR3 runs to 12 residues. CDR1 is DFQATT and CDR2 is SNEGSKA in the germline V gene (reference sequence). Trimming left V 3 bases short and J 5 bases short, with 8 bases between. CDR3 amino acids: CSARGSDQPQHF. The CDR3 DNA reads as TGCAGTGCTAGGGGGTCTGATCAGCCCCAGCATTTT.

This clonotype occurred a few times. This chain connects TRBV29-1 to TRBJ1-1; 10 bases agree with TRBD1. This CDR3 is built from 14 residues. CDR1 and CDR2 (germline): SQVTM, ANQGSEA. Trimming at V came to 4 bases and at J to 5 bases, leaving 7 bases not matched to a gene. The CDR3 coding sequence is TGCAGCGTTGGGTTTGGGACAGGGGAAACTGAAGCTTTCTTT. This sequence encodes CSVGFGTGETEAFF.

The rearrangement joins TRBV7-9 to TRBJ2-3; 9 bases map to TRBD2. With 5 bases clipped from V and 0 bases from J, the junction kept 12 bases outside the gene matches. This CDR3 region has 18 residues. Per germline, CDR1 SEHNR and CDR2 FQNEAQ (reference sequence). The CDR3 region has the DNA TGTGCCAGCAGCCGGGCAAGCGGGGGGTTAACTAGCACAGATACGCAGTATTTT. As protein: CASSRASGGLTSTDTQYF.

This clonotype was observed a few times. The chain employs TRBV7-8 and TRBJ1-4; TRBD1 is a possible D gene (6 bases). CDR3 length: 15 residues. In germline, CDR1 is SGHVS, CDR2 FQNEAQ. The V end was cut by 4 bases, the J end by 5 bases, with 14 bases between. The CDR3 region has the DNA TGTGCCAGCAGCTCGTGGGGGACACTCAATGAAAAACTGTTTTTT. It specifies CASSSWGTLNEKLFF.

The V gene is TRBV18, the J gene TRBJ2-3; D not resolved. CDR1 is KGHSH and CDR2 is LQKENI in the germline V gene. Trimming pared 1 base from V and 0 bases from J, leaving 14 bases between. The CDR3 is 17 residues long. This CDR3 reads CASSPRPLWDSTDTQYF. The DNA of the CDR3 is TGTGCCAGCTCACCACGCCCGCTCTGGGATAGCACAGATACGCAGTATTTT.

The gene calls are TRBV4-1 and TRBJ1-1; no clear D gene. CDR3 length: 13 amino acids. The germline gives CDR1 MGHRA, CDR2 YSYEKL. This CDR3 is CASRLGFNTEAFF. The CDR3 DNA is TGCGCGTCACGATTAGGTTTTAACACTGAAGCTTTCTTT.

This rearrangement joins TRBV7-9 to TRBJ1-6, with a weak D call TRBD1 (5 bases). The CDR3 length is 13 residues. V lost 6 bases to trimming and J lost 10 bases, with 13 bases between them. Germline V gives CDR1 SEHNR, CDR2 FQNEAQ (reference sequence). CDR3 sequence reads: CASSRGHRSPLHF. The DNA for the CDR3 is TGTGCCAGCAGTCGAGGACACCGGTCACCCCTCCACTTT.

The chain carries TRBV2 and TRBJ2-5; perhaps TRBD2 as D (6 bases). The DNA end is more similar to TRBJ2-1, so the J call may be wrong. The CDR3 length is 15 residues. Germline lookup yields CDR1 SNHLY and CDR2 FYNNEI. The DNA of the CDR3 is TGTGCCAGCAGTGAGCTGGGACTGACCAAAGAGACCCAGTTCTTC. Translation gives CASSELGLTKETQFF.

The genes are TRBV14 and TRBJ1-4, with 11 bases fitting TRBD1. The CDR3 has 18 amino acids. The junction had 15 bases not matched to a gene; V was cut back by 0 bases and J by 12 bases. CDR1 and CDR2 from the germline V gene are SGHDN and FVKESK. The CDR3 coding sequence is TGTGCCAGCAGCCAAGATGGACAGGGGGCCTTAATAAGGGAAGAACTGTTTTTT. Translation gives CASSQDGQGALIREELFF.

The genes are TRBV20-1 and TRBJ2-7, with TRBD2 matching over 7 bases. Germline CDR1 is DFQATT and CDR2 is SNEGSKA (reference sequence). This CDR3 has 14 residues. V lost 3 bases, J lost 3 bases, and 8 bases stayed unmatched. CDR3 nucleotide sequence: TGCAGTGCTAGTTCGGGGGGAGGTTTCTACGAGCAGTACTTC. Translation gives CSASSGGGFYEQYF.

The chain is built from TRBV10-3 and TRBJ2-7; 10 bases fit TRBD2. Germline V gene data show CDR1 as ENHRY and CDR2 as SYGVKD. The CDR3 is 18 amino acids. The V gene end was trimmed by 2 bases and the J gene end by 0 bases; junction bases not matched to a gene: 10. The CDR3 sequence is CAISERTSGKAPSYEQYF. CDR3 sequence (DNA): TGTGCCATCAGTGAGCGGACTAGCGGAAAAGCTCCCTCCTACGAGCAGTACTTC.

As for this clonotype: Given a much more abundant clone one base away, this may be a read error. The rearrangement joins TRBV10-3 to TRBJ2-7, with TRBD2 identical over 11 bases. The CDR3 has 15 amino acids. Germline trimming cut 2 bases from V and 1 base from J; bases unmatched to any gene: 1. Looked up from germline, CDR1 is ENHRY and CDR2 is SYGVKD. CDR3 in amino acids: CAISETSGSSYEQYF. For the CDR3, the DNA is TGTGCCATCAGTGAGACTAGCGGGAGTTCCTACGAGCAGTACTTC.

This chain connects TRBV20-1 to TRBJ2-1, with a weak D call TRBD2 (5 bases). The V gene's germline CDR1 is DFQATT and CDR2 SNEGSKA (reference sequence). Between the trimmed V and J ends, which lost 0 bases and 0 bases, there was a span of 12 bases. The CDR3 has 16 residues. The CDR3 DNA follows: TGCAGTGCTAGAGATACCCTTGAGGGCTCCTACAATGAGCAGTTCTTC. As protein: CSARDTLEGSYNEQFF.

The V and J genes are TRBV15 and TRBJ1-1, with D hard to call. CDR1 is LNHNV, CDR2 YYDKDF, per germline (reference sequence). With 5 bases removed from V and 1 base from J, the gap between germline ends came to 8 bases. The CDR3 contains 13 residues. The CDR3: CATSSLGNTEAFF. The CDR3 DNA reads as TGTGCCACCAGCTCGTTGGGGAACACTGAAGCTTTCTTT. The entire variable domain, with the rest obtained from reference TRBV15 and TRBJ1-1, is as follows: DAMVIQNPRYQVTQFGKPVTLSCSQTLNHNVMYWYQQKSSQAPKLLFHYYDKDFNNEADTPDNFQSRRPNTSFCFLDIRSPGLGDTAMYLCATSSLGNTEAFFGQGTRLTVV.

This clonotype was seen a handful of times. The V and J genes are TRBV7-9 and TRBJ2-3; D is uncertain. Germline-derived CDR1 and CDR2 are SEHNR and FQNEAQ (reference sequence). The CDR3 loop spans 16 amino acids. Trimming removed 5 bases at V and 1 base at J, with 16 bases between. CDR3 sequence reads: CASSLGSGKGTDTQYF. The CDR3 region has the DNA TGTGCCAGCAGCCTAGGGTCAGGTAAAGGCACAGATACGCAGTATTTT.